A selection of T cell receptor beta chains follows, all from one sample in a study of cytomegalovirus exposure and HLA in healthy donors. Here immunoSEQ multiplex PCR was the method, and the copy in TCRdb shows in-frame clones only, minus some. This repertoire shows 100,000 or so clones, about 77% found once; its top ten account for more than 3%. Specimen: PBMCs. Receptor source: a woman aged 45-65 years in good health and CMV-seropositive. Each CDR3 is given with its conserved first and last residue. The D gene is left open where the match is weak. For some rows the clone size is stated as once, few or many, or as a class when expanded; others skip it.

V gene	clone size	J gene	D gene	CDR3 protein	CDR3 DNA
TRBV14	-	TRBJ2-2	TRBD1	CASSSLPGQGTTGELFF	TGTGCCAGCAGCTCCCTCCCGGGACAGGGGACCACCGGGGAGCTGTTTTTT
TRBV15	-	TRBJ2-1	TRBD2	CATSRDLAGGYNEQFF	TGTGCCACCAGCAGAGACCTAGCGGGAGGGTACAATGAGCAGTTCTTC
TRBV7-9	-	TRBJ2-2	-	CSSSLVLGHPSGELFF	TGTTCCAGCAGCTTAGTTCTGGGCCATCCATCCGGGGAGCTGTTTTTT
TRBV14	once	TRBJ2-7	-	CASSQSGGLNEQYF	TGTGCCAGCAGCCAATCCGGCGGGCTCAACGAGCAGTACTTC
TRBV9	-	TRBJ2-3	-	CASSVGGTGTDTQYF	TGTGCCAGCAGCGTAGGCGGGACAGGCACAGATACGCAGTATTTT
TRBV4-2	-	TRBJ2-7	TRBD2	CASSQGGAGTKLYEQYF	TGTGCCAGCAGCCAAGGAGGCGCCGGGACTAAGTTATACGAGCAGTACTTC
TRBV7-9	-	TRBJ2-3	TRBD1	CASSLAQGARRLADTQYF	TGTGCCAGCAGCTTAGCGCAGGGGGCGCGACGTTTGGCAGATACGCAGTATTTT
TRBV18	few	TRBJ1-5	-	CASSRANQPQHF	TGTGCCAGCTCACGTGCGAATCAGCCCCAGCATTTT
TRBV2	-	TRBJ1-1	TRBD1	CASSELRTGRWQAFF	TGTGCCAGCAGTGAACTTAGGACAGGGCGGTGGCAAGCTTTCTTT
TRBV9	-	TRBJ1-1	-	CASSVALSAEAFF	TGTGCCAGCAGCGTAGCTTTGTCCGCTGAAGCTTTCTTT
TRBV9	-	TRBJ1-2	TRBD1	CASSTRWGQGADGYTF	TGTGCCAGCAGCACCCGTTGGGGACAGGGGGCGGATGGCTACACCTTC
TRBV5-1	-	TRBJ2-3	-	CASSPGADTQYF	TGCGCCAGCAGCCCCGGGGCAGATACGCAGTATTTT
TRBV4-1	-	TRBJ1-4	-	CASSQDRSPNEKLFF	TGCGCCAGCAGCCAAGATCGGTCCCCTAATGAAAAACTGTTTTTT
TRBV5-4	-	TRBJ2-7	TRBD1	CASSQSQGVRSYEQYF	TGTGCCAGCAGCCAATCCCAGGGGGTGAGATCCTACGAGCAGTACTTC
TRBV11-3	-	TRBJ2-1	-	CASSLEFGSGRTYNEQFF	TGTGCCAGCAGCTTAGAATTCGGCAGCGGGCGGACCTACAATGAGCAGTTCTTC
TRBV15	-	TRBJ2-6	TRBD1	CATSNPTGGPGANVLTF	TGTGCCACCAGCAACCCGACAGGGGGTCCTGGGGCCAACGTCCTGACTTTC
TRBV2	-	TRBJ2-7	-	CASSEVGGIDYEQYF	TGTGCCAGCAGTGAAGTTGGGGGGATTGACTACGAGCAGTACTTC
TRBV6-6	-	TRBJ1-2	TRBD1	CASIERQGQSNYGYTF	TGTGCCAGCATAGAAAGACAGGGGCAGTCTAACTATGGCTACACCTTC
TRBV4-2	-	TRBJ1-5	-	CASSPTEGLSNQPQHF	TGTGCCAGCAGCCCCACGGAGGGACTTAGCAATCAGCCCCAGCATTTT
TRBV2	-	TRBJ1-5	-	CASSVDRRNQPQHF	TGTGCCAGCAGTGTTGACAGGCGCAATCAGCCCCAGCATTTT
TRBV5-5	-	TRBJ2-1	-	CASSPDVARAYNEQFF	TGTGCCAGCAGCCCGGATGTGGCGAGGGCCTACAATGAGCAGTTCTTC
TRBV29-1	-	TRBJ1-2	TRBD1	CSVESGTGDHGYTF	TGCAGCGTTGAATCGGGGACAGGGGACCATGGCTACACCTTC
TRBV21-1	once	TRBJ2-1	-	CASSKSCSHLRGEQFF	TGTGCCAGCAGCAAATCTTGCTCACATCTACGGGGTGAGCAGTTCTTC
TRBV25-1	-	TRBJ2-3	TRBD2	CASSEALSGARHTQYF	TGTGCCAGCAGTGAGGCACTTAGCGGGGCCCGTCACACGCAGTATTTT
TRBV5-1	many	TRBJ2-3	TRBD1	CASGSGTGGTDTQYF	TGCGCCAGCGGTTCCGGGACAGGGGGCACAGATACGCAGTATTTT
TRBV5-3	-	TRBJ1-3	TRBD1	CARSLRGTGIVQIQNTIYF	TGTGCCAGAAGCCTAAGAGGGACAGGGATCGTCCAAATCCAAAACACCATATATTTT
TRBV4-1	-	TRBJ1-1	TRBD1	CASSPGQGASTEAFF	TGCGCCAGCAGCCCCGGACAGGGGGCAAGTACTGAAGCTTTCTTT
TRBV10-3	few	TRBJ2-5	-	CAISDGQIQETQYF	TGTGCCATCAGTGATGGACAGATCCAAGAGACCCAGTACTTC
TRBV6-1	-	TRBJ1-1	TRBD1	CASRSQGAKTEAFF	TGTGCCAGCAGGTCACAGGGGGCGAAGACTGAAGCTTTCTTT
TRBV9	-	TRBJ2-2	TRBD1	CASSDGQDGKLFF	TGTGCCAGCAGCGACGGACAGGACGGGAAGCTGTTTTTT
TRBV4-1	-	TRBJ1-1	-	CASSQVGGNTEAFF	TGCGCCAGCAGCCAAGTCGGAGGGAACACTGAAGCTTTCTTT
TRBV9	-	TRBJ2-7	-	CASSVSPGGWYEQYF	TGTGCCAGCAGCGTAAGTCCCGGGGGTTGGTACGAGCAGTACTTC
TRBV5-1	-	TRBJ2-7	TRBD2	CASSLAGGAIHEQYF	TGCGCCAGCAGCTTGGCCGGGGGGGCGATTCACGAGCAGTACTTC
TRBV29-1	-	TRBJ1-1	-	CSVDEGANTEAFF	TGCAGCGTTGATGAAGGGGCAAACACTGAAGCTTTCTTT
TRBV10-2	-	TRBJ1-1	TRBD1	CASSGSNRGNTEAFF	TGCGCCAGCAGTGGATCCAACAGGGGTAACACTGAAGCTTTCTTT
TRBV19	-	TRBJ2-7	-	CASSVSTNEQYF	TGTGCCAGTAGCGTTTCTACGAACGAGCAGTACTTC
TRBV5-4	-	TRBJ1-1	-	CASSSNPTEAFF	TGTGCCAGCAGCTCAAATCCAACTGAAGCTTTCTTT
TRBV27	-	TRBJ1-5	TRBD1	CASSELQGAGQPQHF	TGTGCCAGCAGTGAACTACAGGGGGCTGGGCAGCCCCAGCATTTT
TRBV19	-	TRBJ1-1	TRBD1	CASSPPGQGRTEAFF	TGTGCCAGTAGTCCTCCCGGACAGGGCCGGACTGAAGCTTTCTTT
TRBV18	-	TRBJ2-2	-	CASSPTGNTGELFF	TGTGCCAGCTCACCGACGGGGAACACCGGGGAGCTGTTTTTT
TRBV14	-	TRBJ2-5	TRBD1	CASSREQGASRTQYF	TGTGCCAGCAGCCGAGAACAGGGGGCTTCTAGGACCCAGTACTTC